The 11 T cell receptor beta chains in this list originate from one sample, sequenced in a study of a mutant IDH1 vaccine in newly diagnosed glioma. Generated by immunoSEQ multiplex PCR, the TCRdb table keeps only in-frame clones and is missing some. The table includes over 40,000 clones, 80% to 90% detected once. Noted time point: week 35, safety follow-up. Each dose delivered 300 ug of mutant IDH1 20-mer peptide subcutaneously with imiquimod. Antigens of these TCRs are unknown. Sequences were derived from PBMCs, sampled from a glioma patient whose treatment included an IDH1 peptide vaccine. These receptors originate from a man aged 40-49 years with glioma.

V usage is TRBV4-1 and J usage is TRBJ2-5; D possibly corresponds to TRBD1 (5 bases). The CDR3 consists of 16 residues. From germline, CDR1 is MGHRA and CDR2 YSYEKL. Trimming removed 0 bases from V and 1 base from J, with 12 bases in between. CDR3 in amino acids: CASSQDEQAPQETQYF. For the CDR3, the DNA is TGCGCCAGCAGCCAAGATGAACAGGCCCCCCAAGAGACCCAGTACTTC.

The genes are TRBV5-1 and TRBJ1-5; D not resolved. Deletions cut 8 bases from V and 2 bases from J, with 5 bases between. The CDR3 covers 11 residues. The germline V gene has CDR1 SGHRS and CDR2 YFSETQ. The CDR3 region is CARQCNQPQHF. DNA for the CDR3: TGCGCCAGACAGTGCAATCAGCCCCAGCATTTT.

This clone was counted a single time. The chain recombines TRBV6-5 with TRBJ2-7, with a tentative D call TRBD2 (6 bases). The CDR3 is made up of 13 amino acids. Germline V lookup: CDR1 MNHEY, CDR2 SVGAGI. V lost 4 bases and J lost 0, with 7 bases in between. CDR3 sequence: CASSSGVSYEQYF. For the CDR3, the DNA is TGTGCCAGCAGTTCGGGGGTCTCCTACGAGCAGTACTTC.

The rearrangement links TRBV5-1 to TRBJ1-5, with D possibly TRBD1 on 5 matching bases. Germline V CDR1 and CDR2: SGHRS, YFSETQ. V gave up 0 bases and J gave up 0 bases, with 7 bases separating them. The CDR3 loop spans 15 amino acids. CDR3 DNA: TGCGCCAGCAGCTTGGGAGGGGTTAGCAATCAGCCCCAGCATTTT. It translates to CASSLGGVSNQPQHF. The whole variable domain, remainder taken from reference TRBV5-1 and TRBJ1-5, is KAGVTQTPRYLIKTRGQQVTLSCSPISGHRSVSWYQQTPGQGLQFLFEYFSETQRNKGNFPGRFSGRQFSNSRSEMNVSTLELGDSALYLCASSLGGVSNQPQHFGDGTRLSIL.

J is TRBJ2-1 and V is TRBV6-1; TRBD2 matches at 11 bases. The CDR3 is 15 amino acids. V lost 3 bases to trimming and J lost 9 bases; unmatched junction nucleotides: 7. Germline CDR1 and CDR2: MNHNS and SASEGT. DNA of the CDR3: TGTGCCAGCAGTGAGTCTACTAGCGGGAGTACTGAGCAGTTCTTC. This encodes CASSESTSGSTEQFF.

V is TRBV6-1 and J is TRBJ2-1, with TRBD2 matching 9 bases. The germline V gene has CDR1 MNHNS and CDR2 SASEGT. This CDR3 comprises 16 residues. V gave up 0 bases and J gave up 5 bases; unmatched junction bases: 5. CDR3 coding DNA: TGTGCCAGCAGTGAAGCGCGGACTAGCGCAAACAATGAGCAGTTCTTC. It codes for CASSEARTSANNEQFF.

The chain has TRBV5-1 and TRBJ1-4; tentatively, D is TRBD1 (5 bases). The CDR3 loop spans 15 amino acids. Per germline, CDR1 SGHRS and CDR2 YFSETQ. V dropped 0 bases and J dropped 8 bases, with 14 bases sitting between them. CDR3 amino acids: CASSLDQGLEEKLFF. CDR3 bases: TGCGCCAGCAGCTTGGATCAGGGTTTGGAGGAAAAACTGTTTTTT.

The chain combines TRBV29-1 with TRBJ2-5; no clear D gene. The germline V gene encodes CDR1 SQVTM and CDR2 ANQGSEA. V was trimmed by 0 bases and J by 7 bases, leaving 9 bases between them. The CDR3 consists of 12 residues. The DNA of the CDR3 is TGCAGCGTTGAAGACCTTTCTTGGACCCAGTACTTC. Protein product: CSVEDLSWTQYF.

V usage is TRBV27 and J usage is TRBJ1-5; D unclear. V was trimmed by 1 base and J by 0 bases, leaving 16 bases between them. In germline, CDR1 is MNHEY, CDR2 SMNVEV (reference sequence). The CDR3 totals 18 residues. The DNA of the CDR3 is TGTGCCAGCAGTTTATGGGTTGCCGGGGTCCGTAGCAATCAGCCCCAGCATTTT. Amino acids: CASSLWVAGVRSNQPQHF.

This chain joins TRBV19 and TRBJ2-6; maybe TRBD1 (5 bases). The CDR3 sequence is 18 residues long. Germline assignment: CDR1 LNHDA and CDR2 SQIVND (reference sequence). Trimming pared 7 bases from V and 2 bases from J, leaving 21 bases between. The CDR3 DNA is TGTGCCAGTATCCTTGTGGGAACAGGTCGGGCTGGGGCCAACGTCCTGACTTTC. Amino acid sequence: CASILVGTGRAGANVLTF.

The genes are TRBV7-9 and TRBJ2-1; a weak D match, TRBD2 (5 bases). Germline V gene data show CDR1 as SEHNR and CDR2 as FQNEAQ (reference sequence). V was pared by 3 bases and J by 5 bases, with 14 bases between. The CDR3 sequence is 15 residues long. The CDR3 here is CASSFQSGYHNEQFF. The CDR3 coding sequence is TGTGCCAGCAGCTTCCAGAGCGGTTATCACAATGAGCAGTTCTTC. Full variable domain (rest looked up from reference TRBV7-9 and TRBJ2-1): DTGVSQNPRHKITKRGQNVTFRCDPISEHNRLYWYRQTLGQGPEFLTYFQNEAQLEKSRLLSDRFSAERPKGSFSTLEIQRTEQGDSAMYLCASSFQSGYHNEQFFGPGTRLTVL.